Sequencing of this T cell receptor (beta chain) was carried out in a study of blood T cell repertoires in COVID-19. The CDR3 extends over 15 amino acids. Germline trimming cut 3 bases from V and 3 bases from J; bases unmatched to any gene: 4. Germline assignment: CDR1 SNHLY and CDR2 FYNNEI. The table came from immunoSEQ multiplex PCR; TCRdb's copy has only in-frame clones and leaves some out. The data contain about 100,000 clones, about 90% of them singletons. This TCR came from a man younger than 45 in a cohort sampled during active COVID-19. Specimen: peripheral blood. The chain recombines TRBV2 with TRBJ1-4; 7 bases are a match to TRBD1. For the CDR3, the DNA is TGTGCCAGCAGTGACAGGGGGTCGGCTAATGAAAAACTGTTTTTT. As protein: CASSDRGSANEKLFF.